Sequencing of this T cell receptor (beta chain) was carried out in a study of T-cell reconstitution after alpha-beta-depleted transplantation in children. Study-wide results and caveats: Several hundred expanded graft clones reportedly were the source of alpha-beta T cells about two months after transplant. TCRbeta diversity was high at day 60 in some patients (a result of surviving recipient T cells and thymic progenitors). A year post-transplant, T-cell counts and diversity derived mostly from newly produced T cells.

Molecular barcoding with unique molecular identifiers was used for the TCRbeta library. TCRdb re-called the PCR reads with MiXCR, one entry per CDR3 protein. The profile shows hundreds of thousands of distinct CDR3 sequences, about an eighth of them singletons. V was clipped by 2 bases and J by 1 base, with 15 bases between them. Germline CDR1 SGHRS, CDR2 YFSETQ. The CDR3 sequence is 16 residues long. At least ten counts were recorded for this clonotype. What it binds is unknown. This receptor was identified in a girl under 10 years old with congenital amegakaryocytic thrombocytopenia, due to receive a stem cell transplant. This chain uses TRBV5-1 with TRBJ2-5; a possible D gene is TRBD2 (5 bases). The sequencing used PBMCs, collected before TCRalphabeta/CD19-depleted stem cell transplant. DNA for the CDR3: TGCGCCAGCAGCTTAACCCGTGAGGGAAGCCAAGAGACCCAGTACTTC. Residues: CASSLTREGSQETQYF. The complete variable domain, with remaining parts taken from reference TRBV5-1 and TRBJ2-5, reads KAGVTQTPRYLIKTRGQQVTLSCSPISGHRSVSWYQQTPGQGLQFLFEYFSETQRNKGNFPGRFSGRQFSNSRSEMNVSTLELGDSALYLCASSLTREGSQETQYFGPGTRLLVL.